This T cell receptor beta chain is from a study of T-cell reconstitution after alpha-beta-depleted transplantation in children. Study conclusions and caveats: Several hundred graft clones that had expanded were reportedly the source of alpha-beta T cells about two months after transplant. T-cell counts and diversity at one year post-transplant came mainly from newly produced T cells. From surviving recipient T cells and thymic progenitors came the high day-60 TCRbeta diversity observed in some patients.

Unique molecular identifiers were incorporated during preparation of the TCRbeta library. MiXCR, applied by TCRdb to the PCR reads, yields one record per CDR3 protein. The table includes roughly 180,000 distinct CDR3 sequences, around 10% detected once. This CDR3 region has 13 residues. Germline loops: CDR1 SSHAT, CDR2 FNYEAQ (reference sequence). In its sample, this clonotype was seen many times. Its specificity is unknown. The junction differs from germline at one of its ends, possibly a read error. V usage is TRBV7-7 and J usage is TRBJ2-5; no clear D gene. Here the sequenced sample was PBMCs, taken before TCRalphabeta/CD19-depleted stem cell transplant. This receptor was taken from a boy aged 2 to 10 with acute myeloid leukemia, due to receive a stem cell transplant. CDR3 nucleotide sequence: TGTGCTAGCAGCTTATACTATTCGGAGACCCAGTACTTC. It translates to CASSLYYSETQYF.